This T cell receptor (beta chain) came from a study of PD-1 blockade in classical Hodgkin lymphoma. This clone was seen just once. Its specificity is unknown. Described time point: newly diagnosed, previously untreated cHL patient sample. Newly diagnosed, untreated classical Hodgkin lymphoma PBMCs provided comparison. The germline gives CDR1 MGHRA, CDR2 YSYEKL. The CDR3 runs 17 residues. V was pared by 1 base and J by 0 bases, with 5 bases of the junction left unmatched. Clones were read by immunoSEQ multiplex PCR, and TCRdb kept only the in-frame ones, dropping some. The sample contains approximately 35,000 clones, 85% to 95% of which appear only once. The study's findings and limits: The authors have not defined what causes the repertoire differences, possibly disease activity or prior therapy. Newly diagnosed patients reportedly had lower baseline TCR diversity than healthy donors.

This receptor was taken from a human donor with classical Hodgkin lymphoma. The genes are TRBV4-1 and TRBJ2-1, with 8 bases identical to TRBD2. Sequenced input: peripheral blood mononuclear cells (PBMCs). CDR3 sequence: CASSQGLAFSSYNEQFF. The CDR3 region has the DNA TGCGCCAGCAGCCAAGGACTAGCGTTTAGCTCCTACAATGAGCAGTTCTTC.